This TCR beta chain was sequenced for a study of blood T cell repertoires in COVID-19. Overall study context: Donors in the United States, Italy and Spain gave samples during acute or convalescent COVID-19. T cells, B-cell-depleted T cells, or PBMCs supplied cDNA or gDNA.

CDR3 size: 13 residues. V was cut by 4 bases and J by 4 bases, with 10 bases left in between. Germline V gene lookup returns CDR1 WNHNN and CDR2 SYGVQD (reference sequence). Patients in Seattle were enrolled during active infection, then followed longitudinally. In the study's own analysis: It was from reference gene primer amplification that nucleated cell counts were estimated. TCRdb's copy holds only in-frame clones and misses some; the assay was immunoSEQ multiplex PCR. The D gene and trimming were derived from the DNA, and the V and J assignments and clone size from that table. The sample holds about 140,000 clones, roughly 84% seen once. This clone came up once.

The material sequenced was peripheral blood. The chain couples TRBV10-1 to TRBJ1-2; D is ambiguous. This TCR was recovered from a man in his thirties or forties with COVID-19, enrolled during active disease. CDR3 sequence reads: CASSGPNGYGYTF. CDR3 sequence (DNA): TGCGCCAGCAGTGGCCCCAACGGCTATGGCTACACCTTC.